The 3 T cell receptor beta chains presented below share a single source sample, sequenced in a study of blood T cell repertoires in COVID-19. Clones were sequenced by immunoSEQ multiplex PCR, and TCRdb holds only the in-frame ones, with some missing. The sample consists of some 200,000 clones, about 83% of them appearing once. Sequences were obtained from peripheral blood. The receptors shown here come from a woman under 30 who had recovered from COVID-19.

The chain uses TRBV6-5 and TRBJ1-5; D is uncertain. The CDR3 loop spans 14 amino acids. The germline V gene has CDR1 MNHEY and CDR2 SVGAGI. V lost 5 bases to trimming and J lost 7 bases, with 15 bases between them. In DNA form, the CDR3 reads TGTGCCAGCAGTCCCCTCGGGATGCAGCAGCCCCAGCATTTT. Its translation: CASSPLGMQQPQHF.

In nucleotides, the CDR3 is TGTGCCAGCAGCTTAGCGGGGCAGAGGAATGAAAAACTGTTTTTT. This translates into CASSLAGQRNEKLFF. This chain joins TRBV7-2 and TRBJ1-4; the D gene is possibly TRBD1 (5 bases). Per germline, CDR1 SGHTA and CDR2 FQGNSA. Trimming took 0 bases from V and 5 from J, leaving 10 bases between them. This CDR3 is built from 15 residues.

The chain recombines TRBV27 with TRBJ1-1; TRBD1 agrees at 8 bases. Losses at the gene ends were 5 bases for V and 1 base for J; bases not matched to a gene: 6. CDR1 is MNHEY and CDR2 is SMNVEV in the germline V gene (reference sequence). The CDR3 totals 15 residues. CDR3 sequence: CASSPRQGWNTEAFF. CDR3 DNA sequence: TGTGCCAGCAGTCCTAGACAGGGGTGGAACACTGAAGCTTTCTTT.